The source of this T cell receptor (beta chain) is a study of shared clonotypes between healthy human individuals. Study-wide context: CD4 naive cells filled three plates per donor, CD4 memory three, CD8 naive two and CD8 memory one.

Sequenced by immunoSEQ multiplex PCR; TCRdb stores in-frame clones only, minus some. The sample holds 2 million to 2.5 million clones, about 94% seen once. The junction had 6 bases not matched to a gene; V was cut back by 3 bases and J by 6 bases. There are 16 residues in the CDR3. Germline loops: CDR1 LGHNA, CDR2 YNFKEQ. All the donors were Caucasian adults who lived in Nashville, Tennessee. The chain employs TRBV4-2 and TRBJ2-1; 12 bases are a match to TRBD2. The TCR comes from a man aged 18 to 30 in good health. The sequenced sample was naive CD4+ T cells sorted from blood. The subset: CD45RA+ positively selected. The CDR3, as DNA: TGTGCCAGCAGCCAGTCTAGCGGGGGGGACTTCAATGAGCAGTTCTTC. It translates to CASSQSSGGDFNEQFF.